These T cell receptor beta chains were read from a single sample in a study of cytomegalovirus exposure and HLA in healthy donors. Sequencing used immunoSEQ multiplex PCR; TCRdb keeps in-frame clones, though not all of them. The repertoire holds around 200,000 clones, about 70% seen once, with 2.6% in the top ten. The sequenced material came from PBMCs. The origin of the receptors is a man between 35 and 55 years old in good health and CMV-seropositive. CDR3s include the opening cysteine and the closing phenylalanine or tryptophan. D genes are given only for firm matches. Size is omitted from some rows. Given values are once, few, many or a class for expanded clones.

J: TRBJ2-5; V: TRBV11-3; size: .; D: .; length: 14; CDR3: CASSTTTEQETQYF; DNA: TGTGCCAGCAGCACTACGACGGAACAAGAGACCCAGTACTTC
J: TRBJ1-2; V: TRBV28; size: .; D: .; length: 15; CDR3: CASTGGKGVSAGYTF; DNA: TGTGCCAGCACCGGAGGAAAGGGGGTCTCGGCAGGCTACACCTTC
J: TRBJ1-5; V: TRBV6-1; size: .; D: TRBD1; length: 13; CDR3: CASSGDSYQPQHF; DNA: TGTGCCAGCAGTGGGGACAGCTATCAGCCCCAGCATTTT
J: TRBJ1-5; V: TRBV19; size: .; D: .; length: 14; CDR3: CASSIGQGNQPQHF; DNA: TGTGCCAGTAGTATAGGGCAGGGCAATCAGCCCCAGCATTTT
J: TRBJ2-5; V: TRBV7-8; size: few; D: TRBD1; length: 17; CDR3: CASSSEGDRVFIETQYF; DNA: TGTGCCAGCAGCTCCGAGGGAGACAGGGTATTTATTGAGACCCAGTACTTC
J: TRBJ2-1; V: TRBV11-2; size: .; D: TRBD2; length: 15; CDR3: CASSLVLAGNNEQFF; DNA: TGTGCCAGCAGCTTAGTACTAGCGGGGAACAATGAGCAGTTCTTC
J: TRBJ1-2; V: TRBV5-6; size: .; D: .; length: 13; CDR3: CASSPWRNYGYTF; DNA: TGTGCCAGCAGCCCATGGAGGAACTATGGCTACACCTTC
J: TRBJ1-1; V: TRBV4-3; size: few; D: .; length: 12; CDR3: CASSSRGGDAFF; DNA: TGCGCCAGCAGCTCAAGAGGCGGGGATGCTTTCTTT
J: TRBJ2-5; V: TRBV4-1; size: .; D: TRBD2; length: 14; CDR3: CASSHLSGGETQYF; DNA: TGCGCCAGCAGCCACCTTAGCGGGGGTGAGACCCAGTACTTC
J: TRBJ2-2; V: TRBV2; size: .; D: TRBD2; length: 18; CDR3: CASRKRTSGGVNTGELFF; DNA: TGTGCCAGCAGAAAGAGGACTAGCGGGGGGGTGAACACCGGGGAGCTGTTTTTT
J: TRBJ2-3; V: TRBV21-1; size: .; D: .; length: 16; CDR3: CASSTGGDRVTDTQYF; DNA: TGTGCCAGCAGCACCGGGGGGGACAGGGTCACAGATACGCAGTATTTT